The following is a T cell receptor (beta chain) sequence with its context. The sample belongs to a study of blood T cell repertoires in COVID-19. Study overall: PBMCs, B-cell-depleted T cells, or T cells were the source of the cDNA or gDNA that made up the material.

Here immunoSEQ multiplex PCR was the method, and the copy in TCRdb shows in-frame clones only, minus some. Of 300,000 to 400,000 clones detected, around 87% appear once; the ten largest clones hold roughly 2%. This CDR3 comprises 17 residues. Trimming took off 4 bases at V and 1 base at J, with 18 bases between the two ends. CDR1 LNHDA and CDR2 SQIVND come from the germline V gene (reference sequence). The origin of this receptor is a woman aged 55-70 years with COVID-19, enrolled during active disease. This sequence joins TRBV19 and TRBJ2-3; the D gene is possibly TRBD2 (5 bases). The source material was peripheral blood. CDR3 nucleotides: TGTGCCAGTAGTACGGAGGTAGGAAGCGGAGGCACAGATACGCAGTATTTT. As protein: CASSTEVGSGGTDTQYF.